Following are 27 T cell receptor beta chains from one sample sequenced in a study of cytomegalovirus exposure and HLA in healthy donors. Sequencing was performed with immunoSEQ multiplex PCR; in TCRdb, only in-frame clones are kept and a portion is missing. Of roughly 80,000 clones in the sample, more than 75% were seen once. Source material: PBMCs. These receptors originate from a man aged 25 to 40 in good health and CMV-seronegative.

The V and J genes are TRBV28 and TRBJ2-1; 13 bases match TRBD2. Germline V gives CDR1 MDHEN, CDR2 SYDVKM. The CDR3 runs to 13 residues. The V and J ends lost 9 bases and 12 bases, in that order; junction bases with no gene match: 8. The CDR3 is CASTLGLAGWQFF. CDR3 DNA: TGTGCCAGTACGTTGGGACTAGCGGGGTGGCAGTTCTTC.

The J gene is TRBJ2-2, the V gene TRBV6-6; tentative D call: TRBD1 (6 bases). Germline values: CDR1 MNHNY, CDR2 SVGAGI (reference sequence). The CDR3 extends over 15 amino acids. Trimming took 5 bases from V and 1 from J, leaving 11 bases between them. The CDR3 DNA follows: TGTGCCAGCAGTCCGAGACAGGTGAACACCGGGGAGCTGTTTTTT. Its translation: CASSPRQVNTGELFF.

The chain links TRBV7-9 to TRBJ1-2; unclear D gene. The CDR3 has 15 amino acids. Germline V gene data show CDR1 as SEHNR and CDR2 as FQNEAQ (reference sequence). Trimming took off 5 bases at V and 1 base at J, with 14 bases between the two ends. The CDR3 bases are TGTGCCAGCAGCCAAAAGGTTGGAGATAACTATGGCTACACCTTC. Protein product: CASSQKVGDNYGYTF. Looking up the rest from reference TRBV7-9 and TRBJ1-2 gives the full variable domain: DTGVSQNPRHKITKRGQNVTFRCDPISEHNRLYWYRQTLGQGPEFLTYFQNEAQLEKSRLLSDRFSAERPKGSFSTLEIQRTEQGDSAMYLCASSQKVGDNYGYTFGSGTRLTVV.

CDR3 residues: CATSRDLGGNTEAFF. In DNA, the CDR3 is TGTGCCACCAGCAGAGATCTAGGGGGGAACACTGAAGCTTTCTTT. The chain uses TRBV15 and TRBJ1-1; tentative D call: TRBD1 (6 bases). This CDR3 has 15 amino acids. The V and J ends lost 0 bases and 1 base respectively, with 9 bases between them. The germline V gene encodes CDR1 LNHNV and CDR2 YYDKDF (reference sequence).

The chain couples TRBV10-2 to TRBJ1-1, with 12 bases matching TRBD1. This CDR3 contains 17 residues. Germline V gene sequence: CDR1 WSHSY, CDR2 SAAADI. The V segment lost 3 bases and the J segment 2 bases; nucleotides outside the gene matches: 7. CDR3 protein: CASSEFPGQGANTEAFF. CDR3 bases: TGCGCCAGCAGTGAATTCCCGGGACAGGGGGCAAACACTGAAGCTTTCTTT.

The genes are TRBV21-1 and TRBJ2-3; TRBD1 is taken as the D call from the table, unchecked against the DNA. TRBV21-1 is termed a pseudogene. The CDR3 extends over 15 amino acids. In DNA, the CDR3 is TGTGCCAACGTAGAACAGATGCAGAGCACAGATACGCAGTATTTT. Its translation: CANVEQMQSTDTQYF.

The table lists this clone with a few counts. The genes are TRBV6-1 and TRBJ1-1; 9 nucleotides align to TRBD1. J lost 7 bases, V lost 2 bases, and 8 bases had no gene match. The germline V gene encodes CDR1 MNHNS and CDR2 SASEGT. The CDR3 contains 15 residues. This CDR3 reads CASSEPGTGYGEAFF. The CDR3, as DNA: TGTGCCAGCAGTGAACCCGGGACAGGGTATGGTGAAGCTTTCTTT.

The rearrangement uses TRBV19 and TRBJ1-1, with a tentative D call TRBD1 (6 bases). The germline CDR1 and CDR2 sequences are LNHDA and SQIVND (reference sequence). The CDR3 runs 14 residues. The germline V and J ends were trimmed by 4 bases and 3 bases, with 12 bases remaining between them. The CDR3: CASSKRGRYTEAFF. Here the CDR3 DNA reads TGTGCCAGTAGTAAGAGGGGGAGATACACTGAAGCTTTCTTT.

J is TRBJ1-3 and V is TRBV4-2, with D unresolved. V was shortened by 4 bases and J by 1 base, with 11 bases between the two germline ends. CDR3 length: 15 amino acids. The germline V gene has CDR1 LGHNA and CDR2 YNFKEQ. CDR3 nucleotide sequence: TGTGCCAGCAGCCGGGAGAGAGGTTCTGGAAACACCATATATTTT. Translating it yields CASSRERGSGNTIYF.

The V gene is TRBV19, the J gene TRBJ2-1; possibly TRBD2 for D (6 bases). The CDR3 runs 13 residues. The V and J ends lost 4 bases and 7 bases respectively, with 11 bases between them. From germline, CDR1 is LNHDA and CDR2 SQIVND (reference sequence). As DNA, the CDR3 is TGTGCCAGTAGTAGGGACTCCCAGAATGAGCAGTTCTTC. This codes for CASSRDSQNEQFF.

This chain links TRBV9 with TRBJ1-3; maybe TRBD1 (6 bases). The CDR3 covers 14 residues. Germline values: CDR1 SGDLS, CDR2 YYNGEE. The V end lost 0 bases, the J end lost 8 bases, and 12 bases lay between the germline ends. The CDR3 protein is CASSVEGVGDTIYF. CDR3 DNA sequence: TGTGCCAGCAGCGTAGAGGGGGTTGGTGACACCATATATTTT.

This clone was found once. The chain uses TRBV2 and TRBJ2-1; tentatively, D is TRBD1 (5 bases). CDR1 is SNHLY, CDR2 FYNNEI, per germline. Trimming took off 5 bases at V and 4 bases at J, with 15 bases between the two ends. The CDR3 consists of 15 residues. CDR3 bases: TGTGCCAGCAGTATCGACTTAGGGGATTACAATGAGCAGTTCTTC. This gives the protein CASSIDLGDYNEQFF.

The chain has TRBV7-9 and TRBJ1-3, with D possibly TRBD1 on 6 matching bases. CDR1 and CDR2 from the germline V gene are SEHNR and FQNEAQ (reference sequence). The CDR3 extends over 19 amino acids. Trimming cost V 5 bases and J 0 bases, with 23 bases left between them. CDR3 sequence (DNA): TGTGCCAGCAGCCCAGGGCGTCGAGGACAGAGAAGCTCTGGAAACACCATATATTTT. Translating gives CASSPGRRGQRSSGNTIYF.

The DNA of the CDR3 is TGTGCCAGCAGTTTAAGAGGCACAGGGAACACTGAAGCTTTCTTT. Protein sequence: CASSLRGTGNTEAFF. V gene TRBV27 combines with J gene TRBJ1-1, with D possibly matching TRBD1 (5 bases). Germline V gene lookup returns CDR1 MNHEY and CDR2 SMNVEV (reference sequence). This CDR3 contains 15 residues. Trimming took 2 bases from V and 1 from J, leaving 11 bases between them.

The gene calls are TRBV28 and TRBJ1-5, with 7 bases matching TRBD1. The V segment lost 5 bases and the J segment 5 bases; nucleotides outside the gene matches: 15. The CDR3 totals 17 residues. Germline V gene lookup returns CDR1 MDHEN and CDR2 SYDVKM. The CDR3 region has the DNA TGTGCCAGCAGTCAACCGATGGGACAGTGGTCCTATCAGCCCCAGCATTTT. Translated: CASSQPMGQWSYQPQHF.

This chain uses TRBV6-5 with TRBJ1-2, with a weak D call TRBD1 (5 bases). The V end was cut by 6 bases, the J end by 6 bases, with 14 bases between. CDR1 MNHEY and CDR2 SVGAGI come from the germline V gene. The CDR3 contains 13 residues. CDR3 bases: TGTGCCAGCAGCCCAAAAGGGGATGATGGCTACACCTTC. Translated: CASSPKGDDGYTF.

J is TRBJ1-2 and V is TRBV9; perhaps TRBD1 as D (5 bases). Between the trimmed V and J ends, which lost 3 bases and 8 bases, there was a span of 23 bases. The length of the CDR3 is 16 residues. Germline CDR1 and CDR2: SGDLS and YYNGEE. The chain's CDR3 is CASSAASGSRFWGYTF. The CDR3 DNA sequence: TGTGCCAGCAGCGCGGCCTCAGGGTCCCGTTTTTGGGGCTACACCTTC.

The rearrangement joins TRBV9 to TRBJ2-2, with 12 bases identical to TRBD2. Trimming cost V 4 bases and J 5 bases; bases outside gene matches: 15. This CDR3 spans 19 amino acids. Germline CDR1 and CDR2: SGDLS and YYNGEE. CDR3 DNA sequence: TGTGCCAGCAGCCCCTACGGACTAGCGGGAACCCCGAGTACCGGGGAGCTGTTTTTT. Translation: CASSPYGLAGTPSTGELFF.

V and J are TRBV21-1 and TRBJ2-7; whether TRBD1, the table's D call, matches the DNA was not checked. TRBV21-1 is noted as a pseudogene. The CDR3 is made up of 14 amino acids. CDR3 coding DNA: TGTGCCAGCAGCAAAGGTCGGACAGTCTGCGAGCAGTACTTC. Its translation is CASSKGRTVCEQYF.

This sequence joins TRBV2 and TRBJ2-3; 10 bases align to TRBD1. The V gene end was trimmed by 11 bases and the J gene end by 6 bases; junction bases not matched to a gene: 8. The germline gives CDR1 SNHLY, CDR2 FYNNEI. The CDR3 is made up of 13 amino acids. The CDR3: CADRDRGMDTQYF. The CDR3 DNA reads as TGTGCCGACCGGGACAGGGGTATGGATACGCAGTATTTT.

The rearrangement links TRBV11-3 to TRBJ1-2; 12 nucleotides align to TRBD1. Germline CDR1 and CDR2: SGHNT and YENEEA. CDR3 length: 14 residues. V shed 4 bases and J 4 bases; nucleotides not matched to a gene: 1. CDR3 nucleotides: TGTGCCAGCAGCTCGGGACAGGGGGCCTATGGCTACACCTTC. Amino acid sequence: CASSSGQGAYGYTF.

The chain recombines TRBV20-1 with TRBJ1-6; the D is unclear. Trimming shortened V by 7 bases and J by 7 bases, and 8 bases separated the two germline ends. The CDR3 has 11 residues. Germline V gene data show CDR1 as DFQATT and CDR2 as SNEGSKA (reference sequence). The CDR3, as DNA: TGCAGTGTTAACGGGAATTCACCCCTCCACTTT. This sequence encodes CSVNGNSPLHF.

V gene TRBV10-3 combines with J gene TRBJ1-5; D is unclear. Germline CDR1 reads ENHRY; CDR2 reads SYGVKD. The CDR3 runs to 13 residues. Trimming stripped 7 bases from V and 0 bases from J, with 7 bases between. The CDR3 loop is CAITEYSNQPQHF. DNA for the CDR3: TGTGCCATCACCGAGTATAGCAATCAGCCCCAGCATTTT.

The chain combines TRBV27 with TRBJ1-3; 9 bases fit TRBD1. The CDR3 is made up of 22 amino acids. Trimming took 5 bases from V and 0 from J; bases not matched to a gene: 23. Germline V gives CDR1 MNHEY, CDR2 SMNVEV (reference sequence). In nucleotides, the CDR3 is TGTGCCAGCAGTGCGGGGACAGGGAAGTTTTCCGGCACCCCGGACTCTGGAAACACCATATATTTT. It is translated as CASSAGTGKFSGTPDSGNTIYF.

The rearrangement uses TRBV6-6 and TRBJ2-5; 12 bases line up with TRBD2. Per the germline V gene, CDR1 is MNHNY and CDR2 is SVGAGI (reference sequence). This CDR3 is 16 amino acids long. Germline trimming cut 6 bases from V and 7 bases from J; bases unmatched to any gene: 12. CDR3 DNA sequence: TGTGCCAGCAGCCGCGCCAGACTAGCGGGGGAGCTGACCCAGTACTTC. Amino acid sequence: CASSRARLAGELTQYF.

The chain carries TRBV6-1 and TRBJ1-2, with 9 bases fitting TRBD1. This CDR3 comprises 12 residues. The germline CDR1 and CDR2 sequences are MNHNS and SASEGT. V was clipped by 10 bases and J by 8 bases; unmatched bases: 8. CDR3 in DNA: TGTGCCATTACCGGGACAGGGATCGGCTACACCTTC. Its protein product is CAITGTGIGYTF.

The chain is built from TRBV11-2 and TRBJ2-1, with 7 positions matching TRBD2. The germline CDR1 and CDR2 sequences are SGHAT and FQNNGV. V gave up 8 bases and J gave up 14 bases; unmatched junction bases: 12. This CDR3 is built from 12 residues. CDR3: CASSGTGRGEFF. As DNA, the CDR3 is TGTGCCAGCTCGGGTACAGGCCGGGGGGAGTTCTTC.